The source of this TCR beta chain is a study of cytomegalovirus exposure and HLA in healthy donors. Study overall: The approximately 110 validation repertoires, a later analysis reported, used the same platform as the roughly 710 first-cohort repertoires.

Some clones are missing from TCRdb's copy, which holds only in-frame ones; the method was immunoSEQ multiplex PCR. This repertoire shows some 120,000 clones, around nine tenths found once; its top ten account for approximately 1.5%. The germline V gene encodes CDR1 MNHEY and CDR2 SVGAGI. The CDR3 is 15 residues long. Trimming left V 2 bases short and J 0 bases short, with 8 bases between. This TCR came from a man between 25 and 39 years old in good health and CMV-seronegative. The rearrangement links TRBV6-5 to TRBJ2-1, with D perhaps TRBD2 (6 bases). Sequenced: PBMCs. DNA of the CDR3: TGTGCCAGCAGTTACGCGGGGAGCTCCTACAATGAGCAGTTCTTC. Protein product: CASSYAGSSYNEQFF.